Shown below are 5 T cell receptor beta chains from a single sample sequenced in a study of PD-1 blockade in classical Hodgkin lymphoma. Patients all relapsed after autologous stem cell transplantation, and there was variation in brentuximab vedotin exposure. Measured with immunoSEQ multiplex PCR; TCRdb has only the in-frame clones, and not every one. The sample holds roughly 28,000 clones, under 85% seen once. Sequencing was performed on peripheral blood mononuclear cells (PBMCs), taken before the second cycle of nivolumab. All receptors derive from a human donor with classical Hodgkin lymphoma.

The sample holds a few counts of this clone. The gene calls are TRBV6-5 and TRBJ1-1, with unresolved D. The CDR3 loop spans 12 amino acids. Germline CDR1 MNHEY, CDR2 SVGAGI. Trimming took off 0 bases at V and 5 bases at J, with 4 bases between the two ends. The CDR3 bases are TGTGCCAGCAGTTACTCCGAGACTGAAGCTTTCTTT. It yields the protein CASSYSETEAFF.

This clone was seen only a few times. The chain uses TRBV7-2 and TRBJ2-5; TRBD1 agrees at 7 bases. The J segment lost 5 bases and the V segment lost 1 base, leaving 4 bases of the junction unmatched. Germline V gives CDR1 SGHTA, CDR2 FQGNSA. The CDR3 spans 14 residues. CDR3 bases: TGTGCCAGCAGCTTAGATACAGGGGTGGAGACCCAGTACTTC. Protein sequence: CASSLDTGVETQYF.

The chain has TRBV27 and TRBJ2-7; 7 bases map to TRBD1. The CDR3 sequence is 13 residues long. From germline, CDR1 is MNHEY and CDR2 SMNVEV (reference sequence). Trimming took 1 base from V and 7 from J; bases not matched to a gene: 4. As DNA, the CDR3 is TGTGCCAGCAGTTTATGGTCAGGGGGAGAGCAGTACTTC. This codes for CASSLWSGGEQYF.

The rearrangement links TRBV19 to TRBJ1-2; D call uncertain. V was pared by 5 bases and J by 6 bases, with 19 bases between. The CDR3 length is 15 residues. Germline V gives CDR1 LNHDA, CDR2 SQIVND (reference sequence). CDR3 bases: TGTGCCAGTAGTGTCAGTGGTCGCAGTCCCAATGGCTACACCTTC. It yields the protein CASSVSGRSPNGYTF.

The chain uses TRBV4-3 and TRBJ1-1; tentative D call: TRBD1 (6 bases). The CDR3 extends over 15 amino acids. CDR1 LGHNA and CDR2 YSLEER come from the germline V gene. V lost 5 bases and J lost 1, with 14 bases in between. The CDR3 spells CASSLLLGQNTEAFF. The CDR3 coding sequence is TGCGCCAGCAGCTTACTCTTGGGACAGAACACTGAAGCTTTCTTT.